This T cell receptor (beta chain) came from a study of persistence of HIV-infected CD4 T cells. As for the study in general: A median of approximately eight years of suppressive ART preceded sampling.

Stimulation used around 9.1 ug/mL lysate from CMV-infected fibroblasts. Sorting selected CD4+ T cells upregulating both CD40 ligand and CD69. Before stimulation, PBMCs underwent CD8+ T cell depletion. V was clipped by 3 bases and J by 0 bases; unmatched bases: 8. Germline V lookup: CDR1 SGHVS, CDR2 FQNEAQ. The CDR3 has 18 residues. As regards this clone: The antigen is not known.

The libraries were made with immunoSEQ version 4 in survey mode. Using immunoSEQ multiplex PCR, the repertoire was profiled, and TCRdb retains in-frame clones only, with some absent. Here the sample spans about 7,500 clones, around 67% being singletons. This clonotype originated in an adult man with HIV who was CMV-seropositive. Sample: CD4+ T cells sorted from PBMCs after roughly 18-hour stimulation, taken from a patient who received antiretroviral therapy. The rearrangement joins TRBV7-8 to TRBJ1-6, with TRBD1 matching over 7 bases. In nucleotides, the CDR3 is TGTGCCAGCAGCTTTCGACAGGGATCGAGCTCCTATAATTCACCCCTCCACTTT. This codes for CASSFRQGSSSYNSPLHF.